The source of this T cell receptor (beta chain) is a study of OX40 agonist ivuxolimab in advanced cancers. At the level of the study: Dosing consisted of intravenous ivuxolimab at 0.01 to 10 mg/kg every 2 weeks. Those treated in dose escalation had hepatocellular carcinoma, melanoma, renal cell cancer or head and neck cancer. The group had a mean age of around 60 years, ranged from about 20 to 79, and was 82.7% male. Three individuals attained partial responses, comprising one hepatocellular carcinoma case and two cutaneous melanoma cases.

Here immunoSEQ multiplex PCR was the method, and the copy in TCRdb shows in-frame clones only, minus some. The sample consists of 40,000 to 60,000 clones, 70% to 80% of them appearing once. There are 14 residues in the CDR3. After removal of 5 bases from V and 5 bases from J, the junction contained 4 bases not matched to a gene. Germline V lookup: CDR1 SGHAT, CDR2 FQNNGV. This clonotype was obtained from an adult with an advanced solid tumor such as melanoma, head and neck, liver or kidney cancer. The rearrangement links TRBV11-2 to TRBJ2-1; 9 positions match TRBD1. This sample comprised CD4+ or CD8+ T cells sorted from blood, obtained in a trial of the OX40 agonist ivuxolimab. Here the CDR3 reads CASSRDRGDNEQFF. The CDR3 bases are TGTGCCAGCAGCCGAGACAGGGGGGACAATGAGCAGTTCTTC.